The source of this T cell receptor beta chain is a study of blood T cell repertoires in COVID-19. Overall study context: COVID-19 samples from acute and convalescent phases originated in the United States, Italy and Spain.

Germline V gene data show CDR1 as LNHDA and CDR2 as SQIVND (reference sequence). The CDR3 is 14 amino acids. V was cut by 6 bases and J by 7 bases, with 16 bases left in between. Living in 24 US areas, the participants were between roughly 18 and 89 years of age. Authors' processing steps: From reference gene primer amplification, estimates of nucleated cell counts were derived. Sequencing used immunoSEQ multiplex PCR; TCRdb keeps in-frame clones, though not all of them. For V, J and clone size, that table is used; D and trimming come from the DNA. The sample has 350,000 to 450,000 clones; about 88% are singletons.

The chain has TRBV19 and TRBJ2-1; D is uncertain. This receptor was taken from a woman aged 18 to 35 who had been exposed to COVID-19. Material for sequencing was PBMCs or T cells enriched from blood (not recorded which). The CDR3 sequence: CASSPLTGENEQFF. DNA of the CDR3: TGTGCCAGTAGCCCTTTAACTGGAGAGAATGAGCAGTTCTTC.